The T cell receptor beta chain under discussion was sequenced for a study of T-cell reconstitution after alpha-beta-depleted transplantation in children. Study-wide results and caveats: Several hundred graft clones that had expanded were reportedly the source of alpha-beta T cells about two months after transplant. Surviving recipient T cells and thymic progenitors underlay high day-60 TCRbeta diversity in some patients. At one year after transplant, newly produced T cells mostly accounted for T-cell counts and diversity.

Germline CDR1 reads KGHDR; CDR2 reads SFDVKD. This CDR3 spans 14 amino acids. Unmatched junction bases numbered 5, after V lost 10 bases and J lost 2 bases. A TCRbeta library incorporating unique molecular identifiers was prepared. TCRdb analysed the PCR reads with MiXCR anew, one entry per CDR3 protein. The table records several thousand distinct CDR3 sequences, roughly 14% of them present only once. This clonotype is categorized as medium-sized (0.01 to 0.1%). Its antigen is unidentified. This receptor was obtained from a boy under 18 with acute lymphoblastic leukemia, due to receive a stem cell transplant. V is TRBV24-1 and J is TRBJ2-3, with TRBD2 matching over 10 bases. Sequenced here: PBMCs, sampled before TCRalphabeta/CD19-depleted stem cell transplant. In nucleotides, the CDR3 is TGTGCCACGGCGGGGACTAGCGCCACAGATACGCAGTATTTT. Amino acids: CATAGTSATDTQYF.